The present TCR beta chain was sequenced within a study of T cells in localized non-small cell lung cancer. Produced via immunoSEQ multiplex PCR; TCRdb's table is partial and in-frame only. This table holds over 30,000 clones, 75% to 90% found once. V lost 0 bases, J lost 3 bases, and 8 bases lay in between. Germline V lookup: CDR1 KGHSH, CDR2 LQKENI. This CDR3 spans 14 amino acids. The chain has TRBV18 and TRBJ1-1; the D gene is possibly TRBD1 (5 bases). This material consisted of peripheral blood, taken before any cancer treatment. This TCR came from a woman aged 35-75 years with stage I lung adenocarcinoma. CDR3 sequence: CASSPPARDTEAFF. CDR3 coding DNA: TGTGCCAGCTCACCACCCGCCAGGGACACTGAAGCTTTCTTT.